This TCR beta chain is from a study of blood T cells in healthy people across ages (dated by TCRdb to 2013 to 2016). About the investigation overall: In model experiments, template switching captured about one uniquely barcoded TCR beta cDNA molecule for every two T cells. To track age-related changes in TCR beta repertoire diversity, the study relied on deep sequencing normalized with unique cDNA molecular identifiers. The donors were split into four age groups: young (average 16 years), middle-aged (more than 35), aged (approximately 60) and long-lived (under 90). To avoid experimental bias, donors of different ages were randomly spread across the sequencing lanes. For two donors (one aged 18 to 30 and one aged 80 or older), the study analyzed two additional independent replicas of 1 million unique cDNA reads from the same blood draw.

The library came from 5' RACE. Sequencing was performed on an Illumina HiSeq 2500. A second PCR of roughly 6 to 11 cycles was run with a J-beta primer mix and a sample-barcoded 5' primer. A template-switch 5' adaptor carrying 12 random nucleotides introduced a unique molecular identifier onto each TCR beta cDNA molecule. Each sample yielded at least 2.5 million CDR3-containing paired-end reads. First-strand cDNA was synthesized from all RNA with the Mint cDNA synthesis kit, primed by a TRBC-specific oligonucleotide. Following uracil-DNA glycosylase treatment, all cDNA underwent a first 18-cycle PCR with the universal primers M1SS and BC2_uni_R. On the authors' methods: For normalization, 1 million high-quality reads were randomly selected from each sample, with every read carrying a distinct molecular identifier. Instead of being binned into consensus sequences, reads with shared molecular identifiers were discarded. MiTCR, run with a Q25 quality threshold and the strictest error-elimination algorithm, handled CDR3 identification, clonotype clustering and error correction. A nonparametric unseen species model with Euler transformation was used to estimate a lower bound on total TCR beta diversity. The public reads were quality trimmed at Q25 with fastp and then assembled into clones with MiXCR by TCRdb, keeping productive beta chains. Every distinct CDR3 protein forms one entry, paired with its most common genes and DNA. TCRdb assigned the V and J calls; the authors' analysis was not used. For this sample there are 700,000 or so distinct CDR3 sequences; about 24% appear just once. The ten largest clones add up to around a fifth of the sample.

As regards this clonotype: The clone's antigen remains unknown. Per-nucleotide qualities are absent, and no much larger clonotype sits a single base away.

There are 12 amino acids in the CDR3, from cysteine to phenylalanine inclusive. The retained sequence is limited to the CDR3, 36 bases, with the frame set at the first base. Deletion took 4 bases off V and 7 bases off J, with a span of 10 bases between the germline ends. The germline V gene gives CDR1 as SGHDN and CDR2 as FVKESK. The full study reports these points: Compared with the aged group, the long-lived group had more naive CD4+ T cells, fewer expanded clones and increased TCR diversity, suggesting age selection. Because the CMV infection status of the donors was unknown, age-related changes in expanded clonotypes may potentially have been confounded. Conclusive comparison of naive and antigen-experienced compartments was prevented by the profiling of bulk unsorted PBMCs. Total diversity estimates from one million sequenced T cells were considered lower bounds and underestimates. The percentage of naive T cells measured by flow cytometry correlated strongly with observed TCR beta diversity. Observed TCR beta diversity per million T cells fell roughly linearly with age, and a significant reduction was already apparent by age around 36.

Systemically healthy Caucasian individuals from Russia, 35 to 40 in total and aged about 6 to 95 years, were included as donors. Each donor gave 8 to 10 milliliters of peripheral blood, drawn into EDTA-treated Vacutainer tubes. Ficoll-Paque density-gradient centrifugation was used to isolate PBMCs, with at least 7 million obtained per sample. Total RNA was extracted from PBMCs with Trizol reagent, with at least 5 micrograms obtained per sample. Naive CD45RAhigh/CD27high T cell percentages were measured by flow cytometry on a PBMC aliquot from every donor. The material sequenced was blood. This TCR was sampled from a man aged 70-80 years in good health. Recombination joined TRBV14 with TRBJ1-2; no D gene call is confident. CDR3 reads: CASSPSVAGYTF. The DNA sequence is given as TGTGCCAGCAGCCCGTCAGTAGCTGGCTACACCTTC.